This T cell receptor (beta chain) emerged from a study of beta chain features in type 1 diabetes. Across the study: Age, gender and cell yields were similar between patients and healthy donors.

The investigators reverse transcribed all of the isolated RNA, so they sequenced expressed TCRB transcripts. About 4 million reads was the average for naive, central memory and regulatory T cell samples. Generated by immunoSEQ multiplex PCR, the TCRdb table keeps only in-frame clones and is missing some. The data contain a few hundred thousand clones, around 15% of them singletons. Germline-derived CDR1 and CDR2 are MNHEY and SMNVEV (reference sequence). CDR3 length: 16 residues. Trimming removed 6 bases at V and 0 bases at J, with 18 bases between. The sequencing sample was made of central memory CD4+ T cells from blood. The V call is TRBV27, the J call TRBJ2-7; D remains unclear. The source of this sequence is a man aged 30 to 39 in good health. CDR3 loop: CASSPLVSLSSYEQYV. The DNA of the CDR3 is TGTGCCAGCAGCCCACTGGTTTCCCTGAGCTCCTACGAGCAGTACGTC.